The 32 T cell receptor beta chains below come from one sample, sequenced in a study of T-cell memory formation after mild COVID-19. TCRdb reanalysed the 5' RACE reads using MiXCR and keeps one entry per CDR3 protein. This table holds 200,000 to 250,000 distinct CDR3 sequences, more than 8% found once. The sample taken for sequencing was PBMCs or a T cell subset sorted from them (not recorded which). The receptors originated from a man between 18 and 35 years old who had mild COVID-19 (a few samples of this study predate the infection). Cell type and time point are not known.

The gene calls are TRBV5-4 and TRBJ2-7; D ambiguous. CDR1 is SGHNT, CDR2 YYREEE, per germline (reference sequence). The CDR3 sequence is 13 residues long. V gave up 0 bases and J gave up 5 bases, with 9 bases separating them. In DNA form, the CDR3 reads TGTGCCAGCAGCTTGGGCAGGTCCGACGAGCAGTACTTC. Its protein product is CASSLGRSDEQYF.

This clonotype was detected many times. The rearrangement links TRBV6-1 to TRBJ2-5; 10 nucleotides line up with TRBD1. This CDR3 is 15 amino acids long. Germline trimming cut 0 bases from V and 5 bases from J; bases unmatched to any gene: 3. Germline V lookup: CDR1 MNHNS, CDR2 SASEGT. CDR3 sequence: CASSEATGGAETQYF. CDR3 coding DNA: TGTGCCAGCAGTGAAGCGACAGGGGGCGCGGAGACCCAGTACTTC.

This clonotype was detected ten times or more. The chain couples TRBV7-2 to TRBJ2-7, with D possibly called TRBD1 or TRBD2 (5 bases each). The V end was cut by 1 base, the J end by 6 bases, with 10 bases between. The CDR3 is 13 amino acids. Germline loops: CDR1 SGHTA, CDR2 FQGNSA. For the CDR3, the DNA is TGTGCCAGCAGCTTAGTGGGACGGGGCGAGCAGTACGTC. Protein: CASSLVGRGEQYV.

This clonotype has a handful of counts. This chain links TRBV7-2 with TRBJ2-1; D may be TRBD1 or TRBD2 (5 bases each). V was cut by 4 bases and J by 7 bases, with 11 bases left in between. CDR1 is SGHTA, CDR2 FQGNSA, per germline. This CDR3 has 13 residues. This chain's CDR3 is CASSSPGPNEQFF. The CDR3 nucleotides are TGTGCCAGCAGCTCCCCGGGACCGAATGAGCAGTTCTTC.

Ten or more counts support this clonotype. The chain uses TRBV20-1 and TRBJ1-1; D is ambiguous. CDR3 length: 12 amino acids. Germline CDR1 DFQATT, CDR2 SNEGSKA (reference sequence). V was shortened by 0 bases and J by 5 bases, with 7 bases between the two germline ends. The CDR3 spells CSAREGWTEAFF. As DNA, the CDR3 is TGCAGTGCTAGAGAAGGGTGGACTGAAGCTTTCTTT.

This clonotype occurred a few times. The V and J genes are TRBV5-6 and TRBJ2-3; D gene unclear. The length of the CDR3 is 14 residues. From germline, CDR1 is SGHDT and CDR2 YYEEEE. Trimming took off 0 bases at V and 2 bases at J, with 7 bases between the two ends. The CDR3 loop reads CASSLAQITDTQYF. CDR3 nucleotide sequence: TGTGCCAGCAGCTTGGCGCAGATCACAGATACGCAGTATTTT.

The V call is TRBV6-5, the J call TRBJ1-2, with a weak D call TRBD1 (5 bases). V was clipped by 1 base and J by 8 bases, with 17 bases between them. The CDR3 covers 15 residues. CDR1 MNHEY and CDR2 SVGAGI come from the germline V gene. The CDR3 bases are TGTGCCAGCAGTTACTGGCAGGGTGATCCCCGCGGCTACACCTTC. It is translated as CASSYWQGDPRGYTF.

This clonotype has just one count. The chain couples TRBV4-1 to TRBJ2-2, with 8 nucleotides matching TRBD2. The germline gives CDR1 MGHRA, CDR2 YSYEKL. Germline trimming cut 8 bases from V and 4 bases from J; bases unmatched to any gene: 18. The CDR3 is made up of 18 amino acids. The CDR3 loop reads CASGTVGGGPLLTGELFF. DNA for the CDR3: TGCGCCAGCGGGACTGTAGGCGGGGGGCCCCTTCTCACCGGGGAGCTGTTTTTT.

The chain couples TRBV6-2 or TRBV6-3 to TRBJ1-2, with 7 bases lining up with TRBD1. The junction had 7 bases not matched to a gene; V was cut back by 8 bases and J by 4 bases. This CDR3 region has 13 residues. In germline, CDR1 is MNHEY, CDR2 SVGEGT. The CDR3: CASRDSSFYGYTF. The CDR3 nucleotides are TGTGCCAGCCGGGACAGCAGTTTCTATGGCTACACCTTC.

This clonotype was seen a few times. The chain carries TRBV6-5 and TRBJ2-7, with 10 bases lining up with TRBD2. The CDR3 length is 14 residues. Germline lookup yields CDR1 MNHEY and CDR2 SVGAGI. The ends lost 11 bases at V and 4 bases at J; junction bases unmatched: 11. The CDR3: CAARPGLAFYEQYF. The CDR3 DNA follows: TGTGCCGCTCGGCCGGGACTAGCGTTTTACGAGCAGTACTTC.

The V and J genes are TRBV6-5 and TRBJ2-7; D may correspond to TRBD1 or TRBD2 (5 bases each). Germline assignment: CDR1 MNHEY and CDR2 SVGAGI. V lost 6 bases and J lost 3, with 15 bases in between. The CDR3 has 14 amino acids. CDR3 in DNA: TGTGCCAGCAGCCACGGGGCAGGAGGCTACGAGCAGTACTTC. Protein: CASSHGAGGYEQYF.

The CDR3 loop reads CASSQVPGAEGYGYTF. CDR3 DNA: TGTGCCAGCAGCCAAGTTCCAGGGGCCGAAGGCTATGGCTACACCTTC. The chain recombines TRBV3-1 with TRBJ1-2; TRBD1 might be the D (6 bases). Germline CDR1 and CDR2: LGHDT and YNNKEL (reference sequence). This CDR3 region has 16 residues. Trimming cost V 1 base and J 4 bases, with 16 bases left between them.

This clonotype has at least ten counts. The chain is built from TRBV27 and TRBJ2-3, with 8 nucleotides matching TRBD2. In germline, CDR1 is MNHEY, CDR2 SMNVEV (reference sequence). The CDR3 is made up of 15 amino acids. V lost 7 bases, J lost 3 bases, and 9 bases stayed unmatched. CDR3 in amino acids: CASTGGGRGTDTQYF. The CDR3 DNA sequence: TGTGCCAGCACCGGGGGGGGCCGGGGGACAGATACGCAGTATTTT.

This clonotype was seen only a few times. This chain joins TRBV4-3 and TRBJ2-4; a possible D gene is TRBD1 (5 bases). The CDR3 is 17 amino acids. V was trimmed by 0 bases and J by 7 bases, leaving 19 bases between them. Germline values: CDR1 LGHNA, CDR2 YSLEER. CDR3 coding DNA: TGCGCCAGCAGCCAAGACCTTGTGGGGCGGTTGCCTAACATTCAGTACTTC. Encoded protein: CASSQDLVGRLPNIQYF.

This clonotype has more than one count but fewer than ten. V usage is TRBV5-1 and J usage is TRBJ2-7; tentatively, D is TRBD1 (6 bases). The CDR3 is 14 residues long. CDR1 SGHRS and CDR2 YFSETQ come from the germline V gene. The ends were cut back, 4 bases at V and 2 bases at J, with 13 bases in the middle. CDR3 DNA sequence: TGCGCCAGCAGCGCCCTTCAGGGGCCCTACGAGCAGTACTTC. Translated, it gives CASSALQGPYEQYF.

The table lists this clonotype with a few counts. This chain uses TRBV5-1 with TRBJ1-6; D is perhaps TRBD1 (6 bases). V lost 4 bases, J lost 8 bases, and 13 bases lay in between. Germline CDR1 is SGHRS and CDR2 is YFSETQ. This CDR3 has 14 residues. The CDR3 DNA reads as TGCGCCAGCAGCGAACAGGGTAGGGATTCACCCCTCCACTTT. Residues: CASSEQGRDSPLHF.

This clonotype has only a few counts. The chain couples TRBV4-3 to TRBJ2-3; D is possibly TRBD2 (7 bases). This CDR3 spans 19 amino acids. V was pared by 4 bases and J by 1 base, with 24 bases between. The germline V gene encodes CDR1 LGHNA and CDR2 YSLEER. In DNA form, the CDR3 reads TGCGCCAGCAGCCGGGAACACAGGGAGGGGGGCCGTGGCACAGATACGCAGTATTTT. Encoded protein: CASSREHREGGRGTDTQYF.

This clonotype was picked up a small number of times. CDR3 sequence reads: CASSFSGTSGAGELFF. The CDR3 bases are TGTGCCAGCAGTTTCTCCGGGACTAGTGGTGCCGGGGAGCTGTTTTTT. The V gene is TRBV12-3 or TRBV12-4, the J gene TRBJ2-2, with 8 bases identical to TRBD2. The CDR3 runs to 16 residues. The J segment lost 6 bases and the V segment lost 3 bases, leaving 9 bases of the junction unmatched.

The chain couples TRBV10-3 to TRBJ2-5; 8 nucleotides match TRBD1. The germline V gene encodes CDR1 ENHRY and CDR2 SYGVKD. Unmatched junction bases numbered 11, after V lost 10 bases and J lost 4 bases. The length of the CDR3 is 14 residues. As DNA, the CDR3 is TGTGCCACGCAGACCTCAGGGGGCAGAGAGACCCAGTACTTC. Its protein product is CATQTSGGRETQYF.

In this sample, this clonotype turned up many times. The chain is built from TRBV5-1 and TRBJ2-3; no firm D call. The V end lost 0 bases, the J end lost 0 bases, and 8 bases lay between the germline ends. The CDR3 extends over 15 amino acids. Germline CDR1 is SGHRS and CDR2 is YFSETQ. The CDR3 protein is CASSLATRSTDTQYF. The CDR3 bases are TGCGCCAGCAGCTTGGCCACACGAAGCACAGATACGCAGTATTTT. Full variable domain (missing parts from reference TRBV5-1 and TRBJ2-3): KAGVTQTPRYLIKTRGQQVTLSCSPISGHRSVSWYQQTPGQGLQFLFEYFSETQRNKGNFPGRFSGRQFSNSRSEMNVSTLELGDSALYLCASSLATRSTDTQYFGPGTRLTVL.

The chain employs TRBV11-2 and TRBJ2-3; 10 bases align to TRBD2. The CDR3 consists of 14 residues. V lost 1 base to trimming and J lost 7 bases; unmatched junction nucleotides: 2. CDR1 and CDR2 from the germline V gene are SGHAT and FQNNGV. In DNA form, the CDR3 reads TGTGCCAGCAGCTTAGCAGCGGGGGGGCATACGCAGTATTTT. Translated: CASSLAAGGHTQYF.

This CDR3 reads CSVGSPGTGGTDTQYF. Written as DNA, the CDR3 is TGCAGCGTTGGTTCTCCCGGGACAGGAGGCACAGATACGCAGTATTTT. The chain is built from TRBV29-1 and TRBJ2-3, with 8 positions matching TRBD1. Trimming cost V 4 bases and J 1 base; bases outside gene matches: 10. The CDR3 loop spans 16 amino acids. CDR1 SQVTM and CDR2 ANQGSEA come from the germline V gene.

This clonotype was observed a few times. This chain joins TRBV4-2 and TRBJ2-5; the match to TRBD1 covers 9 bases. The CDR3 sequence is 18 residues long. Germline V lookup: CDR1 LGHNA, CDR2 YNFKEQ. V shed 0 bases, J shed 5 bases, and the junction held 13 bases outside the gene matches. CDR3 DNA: TGTGCCAGCAGCCAAGAGACTTTACAGGGGGCTTTAGGGGAGACCCAGTACTTC. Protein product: CASSQETLQGALGETQYF.

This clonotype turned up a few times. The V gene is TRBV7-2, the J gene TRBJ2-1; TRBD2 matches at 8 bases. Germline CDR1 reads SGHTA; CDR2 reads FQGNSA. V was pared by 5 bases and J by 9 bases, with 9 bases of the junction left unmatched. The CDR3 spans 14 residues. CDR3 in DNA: TGTGCCAGCAGCCGGAGCGGGGGATGGGGTGAGCAGTTCTTC. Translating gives CASSRSGGWGEQFF.

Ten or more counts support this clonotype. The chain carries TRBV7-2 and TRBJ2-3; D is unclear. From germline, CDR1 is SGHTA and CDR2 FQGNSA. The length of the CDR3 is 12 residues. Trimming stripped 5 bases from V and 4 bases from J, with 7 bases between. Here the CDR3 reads CASSLRADTQYF. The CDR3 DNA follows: TGTGCCAGCAGCCTCCGGGCAGATACGCAGTATTTT. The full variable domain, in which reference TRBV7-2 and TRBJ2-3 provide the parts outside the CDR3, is GAGVSQSPSNKVTEKGKDVELRCDPISGHTALYWYRQSLGQGLEFLIYFQGNSAPDKSGLPSDRFSAERTGGSVSTLTIQRTQQEDSAVYLCASSLRADTQYFGPGTRLTVL.

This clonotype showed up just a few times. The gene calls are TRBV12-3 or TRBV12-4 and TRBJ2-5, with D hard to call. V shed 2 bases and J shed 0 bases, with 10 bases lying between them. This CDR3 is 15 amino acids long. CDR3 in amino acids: CASSLSVGYQETQYF. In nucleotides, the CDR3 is TGTGCCAGCAGTTTAAGTGTCGGATACCAAGAGACCCAGTACTTC.

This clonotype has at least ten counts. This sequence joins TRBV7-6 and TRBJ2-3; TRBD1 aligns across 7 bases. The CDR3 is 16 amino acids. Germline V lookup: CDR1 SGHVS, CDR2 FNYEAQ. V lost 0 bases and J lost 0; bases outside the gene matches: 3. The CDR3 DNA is TGTGCCAGCAGCTTAGCGCCGGGACAGAGCACAGATACGCAGTATTTT. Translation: CASSLAPGQSTDTQYF.

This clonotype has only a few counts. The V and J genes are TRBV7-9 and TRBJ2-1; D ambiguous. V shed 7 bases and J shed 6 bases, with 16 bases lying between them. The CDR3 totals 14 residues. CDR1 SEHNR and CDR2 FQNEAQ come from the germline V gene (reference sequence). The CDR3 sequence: CASTRSLEGNEQFF. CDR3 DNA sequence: TGTGCCAGCACCAGATCACTGGAAGGCAATGAGCAGTTCTTC.

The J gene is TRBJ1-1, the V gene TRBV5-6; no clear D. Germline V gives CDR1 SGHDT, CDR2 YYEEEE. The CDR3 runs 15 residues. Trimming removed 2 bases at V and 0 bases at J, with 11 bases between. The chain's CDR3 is CASSLGMGLNTEAFF. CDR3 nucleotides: TGTGCCAGCAGCTTAGGTATGGGCCTGAACACTGAAGCTTTCTTT.

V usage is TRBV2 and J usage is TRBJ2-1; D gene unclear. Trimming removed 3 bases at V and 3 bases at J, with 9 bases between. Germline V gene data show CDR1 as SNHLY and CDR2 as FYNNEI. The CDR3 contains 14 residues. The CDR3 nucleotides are TGTGCCAGCAGTGAGATGACGGTCTACAATGAGCAGTTCTTC. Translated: CASSEMTVYNEQFF.

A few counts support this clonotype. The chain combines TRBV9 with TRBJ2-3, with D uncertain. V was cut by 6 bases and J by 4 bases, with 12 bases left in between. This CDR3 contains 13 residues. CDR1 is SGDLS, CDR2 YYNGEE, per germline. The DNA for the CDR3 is TGTGCCAGCACTCGCAGCCCAGCAGATACGCAGTATTTT. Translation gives CASTRSPADTQYF. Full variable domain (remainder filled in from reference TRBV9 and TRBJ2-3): DSGVTQTPKHLITATGQRVTLRCSPRSGDLSVYWYQQSLDQGLQFLIQYYNGEERAKGNILERFSAQQFPDLHSELNLSSLELGDSALYFCASTRSPADTQYFGPGTRLTVL.

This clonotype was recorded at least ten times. As DNA, the CDR3 is TGTGCCAGCAGCCGCCTGACGGGGGAAGATACGCAGTATTTT. Translation gives CASSRLTGEDTQYF. This rearrangement joins TRBV7-2 to TRBJ2-3, with D perhaps TRBD2 (6 bases). The CDR3 extends over 14 amino acids. V was trimmed by 5 bases and J by 5 bases, leaving 14 bases between them. Germline CDR1 SGHTA, CDR2 FQGNSA.